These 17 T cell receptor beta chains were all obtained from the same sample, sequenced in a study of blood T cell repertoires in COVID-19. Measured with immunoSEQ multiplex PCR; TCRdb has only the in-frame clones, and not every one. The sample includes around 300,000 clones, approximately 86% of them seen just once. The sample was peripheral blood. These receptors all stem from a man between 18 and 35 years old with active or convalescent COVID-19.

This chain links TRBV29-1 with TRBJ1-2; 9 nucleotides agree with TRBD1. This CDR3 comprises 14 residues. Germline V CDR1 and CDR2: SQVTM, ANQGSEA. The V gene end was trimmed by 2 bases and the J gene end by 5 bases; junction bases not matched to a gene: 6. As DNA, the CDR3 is TGCAGCGTTGAAAGGGACAGGGTCGTTTATGGCTACACCTTC. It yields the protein CSVERDRVVYGYTF.

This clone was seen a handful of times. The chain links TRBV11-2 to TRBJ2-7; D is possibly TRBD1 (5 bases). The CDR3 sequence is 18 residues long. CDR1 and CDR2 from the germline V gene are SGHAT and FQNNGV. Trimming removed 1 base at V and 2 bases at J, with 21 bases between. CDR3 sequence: CASSLGTPPASIPYEQYF. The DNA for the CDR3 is TGTGCCAGCAGCTTAGGGACACCCCCGGCCTCGATTCCCTACGAGCAGTACTTC.

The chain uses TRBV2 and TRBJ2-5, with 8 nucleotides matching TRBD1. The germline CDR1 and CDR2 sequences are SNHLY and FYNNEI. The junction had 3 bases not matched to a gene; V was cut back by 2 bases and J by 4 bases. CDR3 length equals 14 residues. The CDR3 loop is CASSESGGGETQYF. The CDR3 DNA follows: TGTGCCAGCAGTGAATCAGGGGGCGGAGAGACCCAGTACTTC.

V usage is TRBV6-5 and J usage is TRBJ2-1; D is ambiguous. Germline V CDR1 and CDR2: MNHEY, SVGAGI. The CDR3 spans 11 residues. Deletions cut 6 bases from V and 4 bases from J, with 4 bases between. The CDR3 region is CASRSYNEQFF. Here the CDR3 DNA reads TGTGCCAGCAGGTCGTACAATGAGCAGTTCTTC.

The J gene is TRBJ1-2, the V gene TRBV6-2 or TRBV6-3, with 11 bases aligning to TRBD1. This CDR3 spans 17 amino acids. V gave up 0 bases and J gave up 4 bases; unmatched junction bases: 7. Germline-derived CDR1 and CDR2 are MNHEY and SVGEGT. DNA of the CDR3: TGTGCCAGCAGTTACTCGACCCGGACAGGGGGCGGCTATGGCTACACCTTC. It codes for CASSYSTRTGGGYGYTF.

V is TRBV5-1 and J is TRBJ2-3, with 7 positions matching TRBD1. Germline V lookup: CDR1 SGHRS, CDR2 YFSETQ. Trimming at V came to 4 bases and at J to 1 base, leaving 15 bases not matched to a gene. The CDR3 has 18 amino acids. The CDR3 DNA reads TGCGCCAGCAGCCCAAACCGGGACAGCGGAACCCGCACAGATACGCAGTATTTT. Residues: CASSPNRDSGTRTDTQYF.

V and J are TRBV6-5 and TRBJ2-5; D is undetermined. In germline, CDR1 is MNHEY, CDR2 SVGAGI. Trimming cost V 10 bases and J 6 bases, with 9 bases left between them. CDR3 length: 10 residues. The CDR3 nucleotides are TGTGCCATCAACCTACAGACCCAGTACTTC. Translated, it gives CAINLQTQYF.

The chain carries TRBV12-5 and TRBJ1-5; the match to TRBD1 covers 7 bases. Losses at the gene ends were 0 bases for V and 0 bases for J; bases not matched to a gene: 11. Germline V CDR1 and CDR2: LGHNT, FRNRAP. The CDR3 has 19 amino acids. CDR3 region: CASGLVRDSGLYSNQPQHF. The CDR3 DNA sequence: TGTGCTAGTGGTTTGGTCCGGGACAGCGGCCTCTATAGCAATCAGCCCCAGCATTTT.

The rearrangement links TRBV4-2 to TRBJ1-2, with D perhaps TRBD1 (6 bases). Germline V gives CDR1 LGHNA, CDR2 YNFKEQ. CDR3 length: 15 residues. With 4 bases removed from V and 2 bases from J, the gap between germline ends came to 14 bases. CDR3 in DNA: TGTGCCAGCAGCCCAATGGGGGGGCTCAACTATGGCTACACCTTC. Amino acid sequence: CASSPMGGLNYGYTF.

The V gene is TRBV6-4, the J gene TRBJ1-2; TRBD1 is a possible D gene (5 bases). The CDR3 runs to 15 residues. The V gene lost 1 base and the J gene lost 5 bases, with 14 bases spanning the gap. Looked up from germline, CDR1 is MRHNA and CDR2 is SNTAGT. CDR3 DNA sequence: TGTGCCAGCAGTGACTATGGTGACAGAAGGTATGGCTACACCTTC. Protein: CASSDYGDRRYGYTF.

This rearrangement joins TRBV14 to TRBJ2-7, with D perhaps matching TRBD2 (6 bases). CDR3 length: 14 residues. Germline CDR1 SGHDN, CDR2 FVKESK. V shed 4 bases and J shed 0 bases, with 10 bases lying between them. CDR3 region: CASSRDGGSYEQYF. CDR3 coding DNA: TGTGCCAGCAGCCGGGACGGGGGCTCCTACGAGCAGTACTTC.

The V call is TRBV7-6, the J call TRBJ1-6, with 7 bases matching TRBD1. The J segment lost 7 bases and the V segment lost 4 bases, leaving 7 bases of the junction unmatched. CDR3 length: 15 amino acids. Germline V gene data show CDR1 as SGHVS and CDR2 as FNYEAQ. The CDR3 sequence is CASSSRQGLNSPLHF. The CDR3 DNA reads TGTGCCAGCAGCTCAAGACAGGGCCTAAATTCACCCCTCCACTTT.

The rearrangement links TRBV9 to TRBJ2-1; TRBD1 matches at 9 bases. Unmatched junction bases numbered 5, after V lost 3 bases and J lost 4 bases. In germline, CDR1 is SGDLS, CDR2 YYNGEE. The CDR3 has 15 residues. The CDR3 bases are TGTGCCAGCAGCGGGACAGGGGAGGGATACAATGAGCAGTTCTTC. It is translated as CASSGTGEGYNEQFF.

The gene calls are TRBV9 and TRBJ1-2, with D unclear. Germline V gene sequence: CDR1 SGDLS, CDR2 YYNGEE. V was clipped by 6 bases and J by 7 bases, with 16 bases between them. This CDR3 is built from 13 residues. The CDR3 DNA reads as TGTGCCAGCACATCCGGGAGAGTAACTGGCTACACCTTC. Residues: CASTSGRVTGYTF.

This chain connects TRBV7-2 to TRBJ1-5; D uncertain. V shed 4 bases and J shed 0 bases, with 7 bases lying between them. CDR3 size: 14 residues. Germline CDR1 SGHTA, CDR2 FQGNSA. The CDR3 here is CASSSTSSNQPQHF. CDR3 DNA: TGTGCCAGCAGCTCAACAAGTAGCAATCAGCCCCAGCATTTT.

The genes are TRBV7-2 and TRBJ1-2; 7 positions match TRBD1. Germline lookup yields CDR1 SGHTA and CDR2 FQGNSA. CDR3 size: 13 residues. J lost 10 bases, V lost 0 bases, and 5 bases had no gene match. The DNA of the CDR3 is TGTGCCAGCAGCTTAGCGGGACAGCGGTCCTACACCTTC. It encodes CASSLAGQRSYTF.

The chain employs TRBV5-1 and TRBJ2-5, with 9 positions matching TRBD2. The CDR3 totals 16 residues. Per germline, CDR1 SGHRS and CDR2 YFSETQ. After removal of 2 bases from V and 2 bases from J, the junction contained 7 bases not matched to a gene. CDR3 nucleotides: TGCGCCAGCAGCTTTGATAGCGGGGGTCCTCAAGAGACCCAGTACTTC. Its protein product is CASSFDSGGPQETQYF. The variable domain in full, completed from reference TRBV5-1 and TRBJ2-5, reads KAGVTQTPRYLIKTRGQQVTLSCSPISGHRSVSWYQQTPGQGLQFLFEYFSETQRNKGNFPGRFSGRQFSNSRSEMNVSTLELGDSALYLCASSFDSGGPQETQYFGPGTRLLVL.